The rows below give T cell receptor beta chains drawn from one sample of a study of siplizumab effects on memory and regulatory T cells. Generated by immunoSEQ multiplex PCR, the TCRdb table keeps only in-frame clones and is missing some. This sample has fewer than 100,000 clones, with 94% found just once. Sequenced sample: non-Treg CD4+ T cells sorted from blood. The receptors stem from a human donor in good health. The CDR3 runs from the conserved cysteine through the conserved F or W. The order of the fields is J gene, clone size, V gene, CDR3 protein. A clone size is listed for some rows: how often the clone was seen (once, few, many), or a class if it is expanded.

J: TRBJ1-1
size: NA
V: TRBV2
CDR3: CASRVGGYTEAFF

J: TRBJ1-3
size: NA
V: TRBV4-1
CDR3: CASSKQGAVSGNTIYF

J: TRBJ2-2
size: NA
V: TRBV11-2
CDR3: CASSLLVELGTVGTGELFF

J: TRBJ2-5
size: NA
V: TRBV25-1
CDR3: CASSEWDSRGTQYF

J: TRBJ2-7
size: NA
V: TRBV4-1
CDR3: CASSQGDSGSEQYF

J: TRBJ2-7
size: NA
V: TRBV5-1
CDR3: CASSLAAGSSYEQYF

J: TRBJ2-1
size: NA
V: TRBV11-1
CDR3: CASSLASGTHEQFF

J: TRBJ2-3
size: NA
V: TRBV11-2
CDR3: CASSTGLATLTDTQYF

J: TRBJ2-5
size: NA
V: TRBV18
CDR3: CASSPTSAETQYF

J: TRBJ2-1
size: once
V: TRBV14
CDR3: CASSQKAFNEQFF

J: NA
size: NA
V: TRBV6-5
CDR3: CASSSPGGSHEQYF

J: TRBJ1-5
size: NA
V: TRBV29-1
CDR3: CSVLQGLNQPQHF

J: TRBJ1-2
size: once
V: TRBV13
CDR3: CASSSRTDGYTF

J: TRBJ2-2
size: NA
V: TRBV19
CDR3: CASTTRLAGGGELFF

J: TRBJ2-2
size: once
V: TRBV5-4
CDR3: CASSGPQGAQVGELFF

J: TRBJ2-3
size: NA
V: TRBV9
CDR3: CASSVAGGPLDTQYF

J: TRBJ1-2
size: NA
V: TRBV4-3
CDR3: CASSQYHRGGYGYTF

J: TRBJ1-3
size: NA
V: TRBV7-2
CDR3: CASSFQGAGNTIYF

J: TRBJ2-3
size: NA
V: TRBV19
CDR3: CASSPRRGTDTQYF

J: TRBJ1-6
size: NA
V: TRBV30
CDR3: CAWSESTGANNSPLHF

J: TRBJ2-2
size: NA
V: TRBV6-4
CDR3: CASSALSGGLTGELFF

J: TRBJ2-3
size: NA
V: TRBV19
CDR3: CASSPRTSGTSTDTQYF

J: TRBJ2-7
size: NA
V: TRBV30
CDR3: CARRGGTYEQYF

J: NA
size: NA
V: TRBV6-6
CDR3: CASRAHALEQYF

J: TRBJ1-2
size: NA
V: TRBV4-3
CDR3: CASSQDPQGAYGYTF

J: TRBJ1-2
size: NA
V: TRBV7-2
CDR3: CASSLNTGANYGYTF

J: TRBJ1-1
size: NA
V: TRBV30
CDR3: CAWRGPAEAFF

J: TRBJ1-1
size: NA
V: TRBV4-1
CDR3: CASSQVPTQGEAFF

J: TRBJ1-5
size: NA
V: TRBV19
CDR3: CASSMGQGGPISNQPQHF

J: TRBJ1-3
size: NA
V: TRBV11-3
CDR3: CASSLEALEGNTIYF

J: TRBJ1-2
size: NA
V: TRBV14
CDR3: CASSQSLIGGYTF

J: TRBJ2-1
size: NA
V: TRBV25-1
CDR3: CASSSLGQGNYNEQFF

J: TRBJ1-3
size: once
V: TRBV27
CDR3: CASTLGTDSGNTIYF

J: TRBJ2-7
size: NA
V: TRBV25-1
CDR3: CASQRNGYRGDEQYF

J: TRBJ1-1
size: NA
V: TRBV11-1
CDR3: CASSPETVMNTEAFF

J: TRBJ2-2
size: NA
V: TRBV19
CDR3: CATRREGSFTGELFF

J: TRBJ2-1
size: NA
V: TRBV7-3
CDR3: CASSLRGGGSYNEQFF

J: TRBJ2-5
size: NA
V: TRBV5-4
CDR3: CASRANLAEETQYF

J: TRBJ1-2
size: NA
V: TRBV7-3
CDR3: CASSLTTGGAGYTF

J: TRBJ2-1
size: NA
V: TRBV19
CDR3: CASMGPSGGTYNEQFF

J: TRBJ2-7
size: NA
V: TRBV10-3
CDR3: CATRERSYEQYF

J: TRBJ2-7
size: NA
V: TRBV5-1
CDR3: CASSFLTSGSAEQYF

J: TRBJ1-3
size: NA
V: TRBV12-5
CDR3: CASGLVLASGNTIYF

J: TRBJ2-3
size: once
V: TRBV5-6
CDR3: CASSLAAGGPRDTQYF

J: TRBJ2-1
size: NA
V: TRBV7-2
CDR3: CASSLGASAYNEQFF

J: TRBJ1-3
size: NA
V: TRBV7-9
CDR3: CASSLRTPASGNTIYF

J: TRBJ1-2
size: NA
V: TRBV5-8
CDR3: CAAERGANYGYTF